This T cell receptor (beta chain) was captured by sequencing in a study of CD8+ T cells in alopecia areata. Treatment defined: oral pan-JAK inhibitor, 5-10 mg twice daily. It was from alopecia areata patients that lesional scalp punch biopsies and peripheral blood were collected. Trimming left V 4 bases short and J 6 bases short, with 19 bases between. The CDR3 loop spans 15 amino acids. Germline CDR1 and CDR2: GTSNPN and SVGIG (reference sequence). Isolated RNA was reverse transcribed into cDNA used as the sequencing template. Only in-frame clones appear in the TCRdb table, and some are missing; sequencing was by immunoSEQ multiplex PCR. The repertoire holds hundreds of thousands of clones, 45% to 70% seen once, with 0.93% in the top ten.

The sequences come from CD4+ T cells sorted from blood, collected at approximately week 52, from a patient treated with tofacitinib. This chain connects TRBV30 to TRBJ2-1, with D possibly matching TRBD2 (5 bases). The TCR was taken from a human donor with alopecia areata. The CDR3 region has the DNA TGTGCCTGGACCCATTACCTAGCCTCCGTCAATGAGCAGTTCTTC. It is translated as CAWTHYLASVNEQFF.